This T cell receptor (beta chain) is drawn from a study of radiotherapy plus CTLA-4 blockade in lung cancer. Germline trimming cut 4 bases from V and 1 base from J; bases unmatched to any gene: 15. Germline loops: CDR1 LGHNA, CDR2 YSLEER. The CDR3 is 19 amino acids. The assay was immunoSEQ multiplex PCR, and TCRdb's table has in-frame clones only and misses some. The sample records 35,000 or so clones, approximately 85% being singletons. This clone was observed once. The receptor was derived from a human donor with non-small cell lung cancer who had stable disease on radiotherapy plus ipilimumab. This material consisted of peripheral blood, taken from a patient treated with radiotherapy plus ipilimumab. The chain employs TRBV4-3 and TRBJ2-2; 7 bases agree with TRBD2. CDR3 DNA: TGCGCCAGCAGCCTTGGCTACGGAGCGCGGGAGAGGAACACCGGGGAGCTGTTTTTT. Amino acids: CASSLGYGARERNTGELFF.